The 10 T cell receptor beta chains below come from one sample, sequenced in a study of blood T cell repertoires in COVID-19. Sequencing was performed with immunoSEQ multiplex PCR; in TCRdb, only in-frame clones are kept and a portion is missing. The repertoire holds around 300,000 clones, about 88% seen once, with less than 3% in the top ten. Sequencing was carried out using PBMCs or T cells enriched from blood (not recorded which). These receptors originate from a woman in her forties or fifties who had recovered from COVID-19.

V and J are TRBV5-8 and TRBJ2-7, with 7 bases identical to TRBD2. The junction had 10 bases not matched to a gene; V was cut back by 4 bases and J by 0 bases. CDR3 length: 16 amino acids. Per the germline V gene, CDR1 is SGHTS and CDR2 is YDEGEE. The CDR3 region is CASSRTTSTSSYEQYF. The CDR3 DNA sequence: TGTGCCAGCAGCCGCACGACTAGCACATCCTCCTACGAGCAGTACTTC.

The J gene is TRBJ1-5, the V gene TRBV28; no clear D. Germline V lookup: CDR1 MDHEN, CDR2 SYDVKM. Trimming shortened V by 5 bases and J by 8 bases, and 19 bases separated the two germline ends. This CDR3 has 15 residues. CDR3 region: CASSRTGVGFKPQHF. The CDR3 DNA follows: TGTGCCAGCAGTCGGACCGGGGTGGGCTTTAAGCCCCAGCATTTT.

This clone was seen a few times. This chain links TRBV18 with TRBJ2-1; TRBD1 aligns across 9 bases. The germline V gene encodes CDR1 KGHSH and CDR2 LQKENI. V dropped 8 bases and J dropped 7; count of bases not matched to a gene: 12. The length of the CDR3 is 15 residues. CDR3 nucleotides: TGTGCCAGCAACACGGGACAGGGTCTTCGTAATGAGCAGTTCTTC. Translation: CASNTGQGLRNEQFF.

This clone came up many times. The V call is TRBV7-2, the J call TRBJ1-1; D ambiguous. V shed 6 bases and J shed 3 bases, with 8 bases lying between them. Germline assignment: CDR1 SGHTA and CDR2 FQGNSA. The CDR3 contains 12 residues. CDR3 nucleotide sequence: TGTGCCAGCAGTAAAAGCCACACTGAAGCTTTCTTT. It yields the protein CASSKSHTEAFF.

The V gene is TRBV7-9, the J gene TRBJ1-1; 9 nucleotides align to TRBD1. V dropped 4 bases and J dropped 1; count of bases not matched to a gene: 4. The germline gives CDR1 SEHNR, CDR2 FQNEAQ (reference sequence). The CDR3 loop spans 15 amino acids. The CDR3 is CASSYLTGGNTEAFF. The DNA for the CDR3 is TGTGCCAGCAGCTACCTGACAGGGGGGAACACTGAAGCTTTCTTT.

CDR3 region: CASSLAAATTGANVLTF. CDR3 DNA: TGTGCCAGCAGCTTAGCGGCGGCCACTACTGGGGCCAACGTCCTGACTTTC. V gene TRBV7-9 combines with J gene TRBJ2-6; no reliable D call. Trimming took 0 bases from V and 2 from J, leaving 11 bases between them. This CDR3 is built from 17 residues. CDR1 is SEHNR and CDR2 is FQNEAQ in the germline V gene (reference sequence).

The chain combines TRBV18 with TRBJ1-1; no clear D. The V gene lost 0 bases and the J gene lost 2 bases, with 10 bases spanning the gap. The CDR3 has 15 amino acids. In germline, CDR1 is KGHSH, CDR2 LQKENI. Written as DNA, the CDR3 is TGTGCCAGCTCACCACCGTTTGCGTCTAACACTGAAGCTTTCTTT. Translation: CASSPPFASNTEAFF.

J is TRBJ2-3 and V is TRBV2, with 9 bases matching TRBD1. J gave up 1 base and V 6 bases, and 5 bases lay outside the gene matches. Germline CDR1 is SNHLY and CDR2 is FYNNEI. This CDR3 region has 15 residues. The CDR3 DNA reads TGTGCCAGCAGAGTCGGACAGGGGCGCACAGATACGCAGTATTTT. Translating it yields CASRVGQGRTDTQYF.

The gene calls are TRBV11-2 and TRBJ2-3, with D perhaps matching TRBD1 (6 bases). Germline-derived CDR1 and CDR2 are SGHAT and FQNNGV. The CDR3 spans 16 residues. The V and J ends lost 0 bases and 1 base respectively, with 11 bases between them. CDR3 loop: CASSLDQGLGTDTQYF. CDR3 nucleotides: TGTGCCAGCAGCTTAGATCAGGGGCTGGGCACAGATACGCAGTATTTT.

The CDR3 region is CASSLTTGAGGGVDGYTF. CDR3 sequence (DNA): TGTGCCAGCAGTCTCACGACGGGGGCAGGGGGCGGAGTGGATGGCTACACCTTC. The chain links TRBV6-6 to TRBJ1-2, with 8 bases that match TRBD1. The CDR3 length is 18 residues. CDR1 is MNHNY, CDR2 SVGAGI, per germline (reference sequence). V lost 5 bases, J lost 6 bases, and 20 bases stayed unmatched.